This T cell receptor (beta chain) was identified in a study of blood T cell repertoires in COVID-19. As for the study in general: Material from acute and convalescent COVID-19 was sourced from the United States, Italy and Spain. Nucleic acid was either cDNA or gDNA, and it came from T cells, B-cell-depleted T cells, or PBMCs.

The CDR3 covers 13 residues. Looked up from germline, CDR1 is MDHEN and CDR2 is SYDVKM. The V and J ends lost 6 bases and 3 bases, in that order; junction bases with no gene match: 4. Produced via immunoSEQ multiplex PCR; TCRdb's table is partial and in-frame only. The sample yields roughly 100,000 clones, nearly 90% seen once. The origin of this receptor is a man aged 45-65 years in a cohort sampled during active COVID-19. This rearrangement joins TRBV28 to TRBJ1-1; TRBD1 agrees at 7 bases. What was sequenced was peripheral blood. In DNA, the CDR3 is TGTGCCAGCAGCCTAACAGGGGACACTGAAGCTTTCTTT. Amino acids: CASSLTGDTEAFF. Full variable domain (outside the CDR3, taken from reference TRBV28 and TRBJ1-1): DVKVTQSSRYLVKRTGEKVFLECVQDMDHENMFWYRQDPGLGLRLIYFSYDVKMKEKGDIPEGYSVSREKKERFSLILESASTNQTSMYLCASSLTGDTEAFFGQGTRLTVV.